The source of this T cell receptor beta chain is a study of cytomegalovirus exposure and HLA in healthy donors. Study-wide points: Earlier findings revealed that most TCR beta V segments proved productive either about 90% or about 30% of the time. The authors assumed roughly uniform sequencing depth across donors for presence/absence analyses.

Germline V CDR1 and CDR2: SGHRS, YFSETQ. The CDR3 is 17 amino acids. The J segment lost 2 bases and the V segment lost 0 bases, leaving 10 bases of the junction unmatched. Concerning this clone itself: What it binds is not known.

The primer mix had 60 Vbeta and 13 Jbeta primers. In the authors' methods: There were around 78 million unique TCR beta chains by a later count, and about 12 million of them were shared. Using immunoSEQ multiplex PCR, the repertoire was profiled, and TCRdb retains in-frame clones only, with some absent. D and trimming come from the DNA, and the V and J calls and clone size come from that table. Of about 100,000 clones in the sample, 77% were seen once. This TCR derives from a male donor in good health and CMV-seropositive. Sequences were obtained from PBMCs. This chain joins TRBV5-1 and TRBJ2-7, with TRBD2 matching over 8 bases. The CDR3 sequence is CASSLGTSGGGPYEQYF. The CDR3, as DNA: TGCGCCAGCAGCTTGGGTACTAGCGGAGGGGGACCCTACGAGCAGTACTTC. The full variable domain, completed using reference TRBV5-1 and TRBJ2-7, is KAGVTQTPRYLIKTRGQQVTLSCSPISGHRSVSWYQQTPGQGLQFLFEYFSETQRNKGNFPGRFSGRQFSNSRSEMNVSTLELGDSALYLCASSLGTSGGGPYEQYFGPGTRLTVT.